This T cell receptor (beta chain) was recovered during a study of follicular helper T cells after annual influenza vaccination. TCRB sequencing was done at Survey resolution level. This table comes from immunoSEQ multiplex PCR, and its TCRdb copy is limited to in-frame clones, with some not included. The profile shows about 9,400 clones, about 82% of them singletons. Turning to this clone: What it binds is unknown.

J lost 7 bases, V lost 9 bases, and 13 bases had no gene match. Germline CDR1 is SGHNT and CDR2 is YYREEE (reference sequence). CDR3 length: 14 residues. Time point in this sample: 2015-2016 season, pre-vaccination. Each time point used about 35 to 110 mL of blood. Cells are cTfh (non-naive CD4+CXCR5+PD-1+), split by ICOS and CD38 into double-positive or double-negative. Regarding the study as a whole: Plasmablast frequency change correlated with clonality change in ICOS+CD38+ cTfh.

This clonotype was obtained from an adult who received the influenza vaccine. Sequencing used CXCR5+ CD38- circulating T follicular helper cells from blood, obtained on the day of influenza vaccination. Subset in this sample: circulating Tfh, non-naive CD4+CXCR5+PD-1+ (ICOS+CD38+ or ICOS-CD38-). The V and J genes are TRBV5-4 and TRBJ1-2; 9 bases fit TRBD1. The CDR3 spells CAIRGRDRDLGYTF. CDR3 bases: TGTGCCATCCGAGGTCGGGACAGGGACCTTGGCTACACCTTC.